This note documents a single TCR beta chain sequence. The CDR3 contains 14 residues. With 1 base removed from V and 2 bases from J, the gap between germline ends came to 8 bases. CDR1 LGHNA and CDR2 YSLEER come from the germline V gene. Sequencing was performed with immunoSEQ multiplex PCR; in TCRdb, only in-frame clones are kept and a portion is missing. The sample holds a few hundred thousand clones; about nine tenths are singletons and the top ten take about 1.7%. The source of the sample is a study of blood T cell repertoires in COVID-19. Study-wide background: Acute and convalescent COVID-19 specimens originated in the United States, Italy and Spain.

Everyone who took part was about 18 to 89 years old, and they came from about 23 US areas. Participants reported their clinical history, and cohort assignment relied on those reports. Sequencing was carried out using PBMCs or T cells enriched from blood (not recorded which). This receptor was taken from a man in his forties who had recovered from COVID-19. This rearrangement joins TRBV4-3 to TRBJ1-1; unclear D gene. The CDR3 sequence is CASSQVWRNTEAFF. The DNA of the CDR3 is TGCGCCAGCAGCCAAGTGTGGAGAAACACTGAAGCTTTCTTT.